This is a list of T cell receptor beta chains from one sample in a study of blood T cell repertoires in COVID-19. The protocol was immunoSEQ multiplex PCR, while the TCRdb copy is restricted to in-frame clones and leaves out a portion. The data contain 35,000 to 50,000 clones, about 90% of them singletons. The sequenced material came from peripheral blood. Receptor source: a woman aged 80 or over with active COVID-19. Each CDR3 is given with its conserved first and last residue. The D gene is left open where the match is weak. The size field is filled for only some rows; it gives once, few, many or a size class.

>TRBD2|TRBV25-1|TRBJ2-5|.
CASTVPGLAGGGETQYF
TGTGCCAGCACCGTTCCGGGACTAGCGGGGGGCGGGGAGACCCAGTACTTC
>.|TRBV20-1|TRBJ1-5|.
CSASPTEYSNQPQHF
TGCAGTGCTAGTCCGACAGAATATAGCAATCAGCCCCAGCATTTT
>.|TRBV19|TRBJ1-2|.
CASSMTAVVWDYGYTF
TGTGCCAGTAGTATGACGGCGGTTGTGTGGGACTATGGCTACACCTTC
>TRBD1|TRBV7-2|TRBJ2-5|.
CASSENRGAQETQYF
TGTGCCAGCAGCGAGAACAGGGGGGCGCAAGAGACCCAGTACTTC
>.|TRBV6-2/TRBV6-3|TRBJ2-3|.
CASSYGWRGLTDTQYF
TGTGCCAGCAGTTACGGGTGGCGGGGGCTCACAGATACGCAGTATTTT
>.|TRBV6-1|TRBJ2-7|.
CASSEDRPPYEQYF
TGTGCCAGCAGTGAAGACAGGCCCCCCTACGAGCAGTACTTC
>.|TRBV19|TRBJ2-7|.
CASSIRGHSYEQYF
TGTGCCAGTAGTATCCGGGGACACAGCTACGAGCAGTACTTC
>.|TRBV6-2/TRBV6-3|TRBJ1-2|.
CASSYLSGYTF
TGTGCCAGCAGTTACTTAAGCGGCTACACCTTC
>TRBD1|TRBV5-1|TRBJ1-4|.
CASSWGQGIGEKLFF
TGCGCCAGCAGCTGGGGACAGGGGATTGGTGAAAAACTGTTTTTT
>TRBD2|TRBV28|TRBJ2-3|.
CASSLGTSGGASTDTQYF
TGTGCCAGCAGTTTGGGGACTAGCGGGGGGGCCTCCACAGATACGCAGTATTTT
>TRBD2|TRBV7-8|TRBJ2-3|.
CASRNSGAGAQYF
TGTGCCAGCAGAAATAGCGGGGCAGGAGCGCAGTATTTT
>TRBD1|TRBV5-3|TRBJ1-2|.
CARSLVRQGSNYGYTF
TGTGCCAGAAGCTTGGTCCGACAGGGTTCAAACTATGGCTACACCTTC
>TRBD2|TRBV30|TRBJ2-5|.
CAWSTGGAKETQYF
TGTGCCTGGAGTACGGGAGGGGCGAAAGAGACCCAGTACTTC
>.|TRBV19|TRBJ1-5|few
CASNARAGMISNQPQHF
TGTGCCAGTAACGCTCGGGCAGGGATGATTAGCAATCAGCCCCAGCATTTT
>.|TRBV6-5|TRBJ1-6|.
CASAPGRSPLHF
TGTGCCAGCGCTCCAGGGCGTTCACCCCTCCACTTT
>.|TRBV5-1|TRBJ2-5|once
CASSLASVRSETQYF
TGCGCCAGCAGCTTGGCTAGCGTTCGATCAGAGACCCAGTACTTC
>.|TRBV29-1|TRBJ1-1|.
CSVGTGYDTEAFF
TGCAGCGTGGGCACAGGGTATGACACTGAAGCTTTCTTT
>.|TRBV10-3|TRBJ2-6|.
CAIRGPGANVLTF
TGTGCCATCAGGGGGCCTGGGGCCAACGTCCTGACTTTC
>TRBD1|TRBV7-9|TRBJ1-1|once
CASSHDRGRPNEAFF
TGTGCCAGCAGCCACGACAGGGGTCGCCCGAATGAAGCTTTCTTT
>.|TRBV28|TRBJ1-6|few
CASSPPRGPLHF
TGTGCCAGCAGCCCCCCCAGGGGACCCCTCCACTTT
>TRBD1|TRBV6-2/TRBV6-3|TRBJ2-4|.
CASSTTGGRDIQYF
TGTGCCAGCAGTACAACAGGGGGACGGGACATTCAGTACTTC
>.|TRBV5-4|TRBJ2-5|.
CASSLGGGRETQYF
TGTGCCAGCAGCTTGGGGGGCGGCCGGGAGACCCAGTACTTC
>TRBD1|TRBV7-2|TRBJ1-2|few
CASSFRTGDPNYGYTF
TGTGCCAGCAGCTTTCGGACAGGGGACCCTAACTATGGCTACACCTTC
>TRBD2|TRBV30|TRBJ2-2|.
CAWSVRRSGGVVTGELFF
TGTGCCTGGAGTGTACGGCGTAGCGGGGGGGTCGTCACCGGGGAGCTGTTTTTT
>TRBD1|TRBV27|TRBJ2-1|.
CASSLDRAGNEQFF
TGTGCCAGCAGTTTGGACAGGGCGGGCAATGAGCAGTTCTTC
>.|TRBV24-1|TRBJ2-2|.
CATSDLHTGELFF
TGTGCCACCAGTGATTTGCATACCGGGGAGCTGTTTTTT
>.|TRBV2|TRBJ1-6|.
CASSERLVRYNSPLHF
TGTGCCAGCAGTGAACGTCTGGTTAGATATAATTCACCCCTCCACTTT
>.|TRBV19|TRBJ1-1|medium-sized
CASSIAAAGALNTEAFF
TGTGCCAGTAGTATAGCGGCGGCGGGGGCGTTAAACACTGAAGCTTTCTTT
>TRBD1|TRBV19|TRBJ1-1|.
CASSIPGGGRTEAFF
TGTGCCAGTAGTATCCCAGGGGGCGGCCGCACTGAAGCTTTCTTT
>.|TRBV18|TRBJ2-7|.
CASSPGGGLDEQYF
TGTGCCAGCTCCCCTGGGGGGGGGCTAGACGAGCAGTACTTC
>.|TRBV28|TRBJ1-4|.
CASSLGRGKLFF
TGTGCCAGCAGCCTGGGGAGGGGAAAACTGTTTTTT
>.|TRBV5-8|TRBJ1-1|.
CASSFRGNTEAFF
TGTGCCAGCAGCTTCAGGGGGAACACTGAAGCTTTCTTT
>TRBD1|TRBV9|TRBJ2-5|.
CASSWTGGEETQYF
TGTGCCAGCAGCTGGACAGGGGGAGAAGAGACCCAGTACTTC
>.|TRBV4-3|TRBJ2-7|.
CASSRLPYEQYF
TGCGCCAGCAGCCGTCTCCCCTACGAGCAGTACTTC
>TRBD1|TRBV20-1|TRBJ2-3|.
CSASRGQGTDTQYF
TGCAGTGCTAGTAGGGGACAGGGCACAGATACGCAGTATTTT
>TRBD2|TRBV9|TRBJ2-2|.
CASSRRTSGEKSGELFF
TGTGCCAGCAGCCGCAGGACTAGCGGAGAGAAGAGCGGGGAGCTGTTTTTT
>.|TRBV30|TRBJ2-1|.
CAWSLANYNEQFF
TGTGCCTGGAGCCTAGCGAACTACAATGAGCAGTTCTTC
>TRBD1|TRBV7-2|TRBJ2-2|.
CASSTSTGGPTGELFF
TGTGCCAGCAGCACCTCGACAGGGGGCCCCACCGGGGAGCTGTTTTTT
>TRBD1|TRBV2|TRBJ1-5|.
CASKRQGAPNQPQHF
TGTGCCAGCAAGAGACAGGGGGCGCCTAATCAGCCCCAGCATTTT
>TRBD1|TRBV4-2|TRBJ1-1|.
CASSQDNQGGSTEAFF
TGTGCCAGCAGCCAAGACAATCAGGGGGGAAGCACTGAAGCTTTCTTT
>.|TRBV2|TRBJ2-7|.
CASANFLSYEQYF
TGTGCCAGCGCAAACTTCCTCTCCTACGAGCAGTACTTC
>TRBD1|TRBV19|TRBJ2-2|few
CACTPGTGSTGELFF
TGTGCCTGCACGCCCGGGACAGGGTCCACCGGGGAGCTGTTTTTT
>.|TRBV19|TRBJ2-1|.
CASSMGRINEQFF
TGTGCCAGTAGTATGGGGAGGATCAATGAGCAGTTCTTC
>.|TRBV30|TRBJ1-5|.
CAWGPGGNQPQHF
TGTGCCTGGGGACCGGGAGGTAATCAGCCCCAGCATTTT
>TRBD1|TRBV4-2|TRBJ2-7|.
CASSQRTGREQYF
TGTGCCAGCAGCCAAAGGACAGGGAGAGAGCAGTACTTC
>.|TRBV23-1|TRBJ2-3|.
CASSRRDSTDTQYF
TGCGCCAGCAGTCGGCGGGACAGTACAGATACGCAGTATTTT
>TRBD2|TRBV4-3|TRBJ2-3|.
CASSQEGGLGTQYF
TGCGCCAGCAGCCAAGAGGGGGGACTAGGGACGCAGTATTTT
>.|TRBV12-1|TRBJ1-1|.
CASSLTPPSPEAFF
TGTGCCAGCAGCTTGACACCCCCGAGCCCTGAAGCTTTCTTT
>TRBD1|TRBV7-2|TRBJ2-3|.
CASSSDRESDTQYF
TGTGCCAGCAGTTCGGACAGGGAGTCAGATACGCAGTATTTT
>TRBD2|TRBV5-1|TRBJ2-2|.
CASSLASGGDTGELFF
TGCGCCAGCAGCTTGGCTAGCGGGGGGGACACCGGGGAGCTGTTTTTT
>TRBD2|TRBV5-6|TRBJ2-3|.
CASSLERGGSTDTQYF
TGTGCCAGCAGCTTGGAGCGGGGTGGCTCCACAGATACGCAGTATTTT
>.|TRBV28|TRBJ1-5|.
CASRRSGGVGNQPQHF
TGTGCCAGCAGAAGAAGTGGAGGGGTGGGCAATCAGCCCCAGCATTTT
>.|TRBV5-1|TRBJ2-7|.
CASSLSFPGYEQYF
TGCGCCAGCAGCTTGTCATTCCCGGGCTACGAGCAGTACTTC
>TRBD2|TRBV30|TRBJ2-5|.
CAWSVLAGVGETQYF
TGTGCCTGGAGTGTACTAGCGGGGGTAGGAGAGACCCAGTACTTC
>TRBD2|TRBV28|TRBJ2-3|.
CASSSPQGRAGGPTDTQYF
TGTGCCAGCAGTTCCCCCCAGGGACGAGCGGGGGGGCCCACAGATACGCAGTATTTT
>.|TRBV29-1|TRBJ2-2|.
CSVEQGNTGELFF
TGCAGCGTTGAACAGGGGAACACCGGGGAGCTGTTTTTT
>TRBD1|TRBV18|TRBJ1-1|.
CASSPGTGLNTEAFF
TGTGCCAGCTCACCAGGGACAGGATTGAACACTGAAGCTTTCTTT
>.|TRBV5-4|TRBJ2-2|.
CASSPDGPGELFF
TGTGCCAGCAGCCCGGATGGGCCCGGGGAGCTGTTTTTT